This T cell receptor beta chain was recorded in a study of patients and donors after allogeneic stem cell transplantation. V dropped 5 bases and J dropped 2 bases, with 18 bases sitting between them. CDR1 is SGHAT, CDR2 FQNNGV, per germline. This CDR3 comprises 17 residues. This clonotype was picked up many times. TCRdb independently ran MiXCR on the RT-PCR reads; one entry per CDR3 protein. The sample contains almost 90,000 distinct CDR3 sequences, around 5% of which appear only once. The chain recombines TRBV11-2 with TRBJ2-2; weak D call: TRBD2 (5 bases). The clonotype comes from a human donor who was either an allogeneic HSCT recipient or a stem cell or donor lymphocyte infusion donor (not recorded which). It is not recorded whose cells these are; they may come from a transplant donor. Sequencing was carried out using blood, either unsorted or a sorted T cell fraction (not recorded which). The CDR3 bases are TGTGCCAGCAGCACCGGACTGCGGGCGTTAAACACCGGGGAGCTGTTTTTT. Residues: CASSTGLRALNTGELFF.